The present T cell receptor beta chain was sequenced within a study of blood T cell repertoires in COVID-19. Across the whole study: PBMCs, B-cell-depleted T cells, or T cells provided the cDNA or gDNA that made up the material.

Study processing details: By means of reference gene primer amplification, nucleated cell counts were estimated. Clones were sequenced by immunoSEQ multiplex PCR, and TCRdb holds only the in-frame ones, with some missing. V and J calls and clone size are those listed in that table; D and trimming were worked out from the DNA. The sample includes 170,000 or so clones, roughly 86% seen only once; the top ten take roughly 0.53%. The CDR3 extends over 18 amino acids. V was pared by 7 bases and J by 7 bases, with 29 bases between. The chain uses TRBV23-1 and TRBJ2-1; the D gene is possibly TRBD2 (6 bases). TRBV23-1 is given ORF status, its function remaining uncertain. Source material: peripheral blood. The receptor's source is a man in his sixties with COVID-19, enrolled during active disease. Here the CDR3 reads CASTTSLRTSPRRNEQFF. CDR3 bases: TGCGCCAGCACCACTAGCCTCAGAACAAGCCCAAGACGAAATGAGCAGTTCTTC.